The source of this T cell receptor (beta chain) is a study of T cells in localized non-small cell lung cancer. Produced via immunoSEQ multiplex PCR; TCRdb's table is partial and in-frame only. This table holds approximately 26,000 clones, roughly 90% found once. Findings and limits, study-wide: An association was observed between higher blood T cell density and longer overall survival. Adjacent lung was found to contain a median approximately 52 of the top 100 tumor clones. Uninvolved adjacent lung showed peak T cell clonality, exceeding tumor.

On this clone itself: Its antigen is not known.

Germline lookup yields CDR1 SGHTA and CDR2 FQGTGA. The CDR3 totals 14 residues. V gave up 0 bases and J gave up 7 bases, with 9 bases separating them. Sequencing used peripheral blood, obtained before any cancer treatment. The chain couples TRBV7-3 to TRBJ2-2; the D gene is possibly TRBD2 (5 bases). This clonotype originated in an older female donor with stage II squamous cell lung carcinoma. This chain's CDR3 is CASSLTAGGGELFF. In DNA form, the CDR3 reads TGTGCCAGCAGCTTAACGGCGGGCGGCGGGGAGCTGTTTTTT.